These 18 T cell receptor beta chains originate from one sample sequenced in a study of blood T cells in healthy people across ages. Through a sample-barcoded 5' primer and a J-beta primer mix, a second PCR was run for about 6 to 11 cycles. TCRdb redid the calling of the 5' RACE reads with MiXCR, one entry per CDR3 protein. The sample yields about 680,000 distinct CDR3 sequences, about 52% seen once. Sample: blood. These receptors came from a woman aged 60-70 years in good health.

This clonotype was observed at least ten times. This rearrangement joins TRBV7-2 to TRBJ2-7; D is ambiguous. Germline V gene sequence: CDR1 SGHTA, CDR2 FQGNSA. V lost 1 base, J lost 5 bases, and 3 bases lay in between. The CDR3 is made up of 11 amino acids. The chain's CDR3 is CASSLVHEQYF. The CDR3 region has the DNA TGTGCCAGCAGCTTAGTCCACGAGCAGTACTTC. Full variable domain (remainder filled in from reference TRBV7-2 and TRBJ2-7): GAGVSQSPSNKVTEKGKDVELRCDPISGHTALYWYRQSLGQGLEFLIYFQGNSAPDKSGLPSDRFSAERTGGSVSTLTIQRTQQEDSAVYLCASSLVHEQYFGPGTRLTVT.

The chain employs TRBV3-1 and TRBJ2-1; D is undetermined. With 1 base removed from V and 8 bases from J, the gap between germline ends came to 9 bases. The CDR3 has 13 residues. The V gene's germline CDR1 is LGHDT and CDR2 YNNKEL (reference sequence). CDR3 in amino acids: CASSQVFPDEQFF. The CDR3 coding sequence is TGTGCCAGCAGCCAAGTTTTTCCGGATGAGCAGTTCTTC.

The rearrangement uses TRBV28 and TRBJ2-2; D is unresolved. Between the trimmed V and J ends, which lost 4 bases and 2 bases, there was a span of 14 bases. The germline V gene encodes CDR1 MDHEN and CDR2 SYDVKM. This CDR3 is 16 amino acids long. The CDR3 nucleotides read TGTGCCAGCAGTTCTCTCGGACCCCCTAACACCGGGGAGCTGTTTTTT. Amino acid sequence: CASSSLGPPNTGELFF.

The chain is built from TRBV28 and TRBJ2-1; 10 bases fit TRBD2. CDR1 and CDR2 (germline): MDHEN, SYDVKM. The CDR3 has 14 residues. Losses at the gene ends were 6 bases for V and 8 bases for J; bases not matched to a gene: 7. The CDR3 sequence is CASSLAGAPHEQFF. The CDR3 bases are TGTGCCAGCAGCCTAGCGGGAGCCCCCCATGAGCAGTTCTTC.

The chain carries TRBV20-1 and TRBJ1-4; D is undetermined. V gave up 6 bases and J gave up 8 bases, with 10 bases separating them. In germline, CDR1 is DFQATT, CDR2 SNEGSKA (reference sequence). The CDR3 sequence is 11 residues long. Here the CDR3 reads CSAEKVEKLFF. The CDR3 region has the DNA TGCAGTGCGGAAAAGGTCGAAAAACTGTTTTTT.

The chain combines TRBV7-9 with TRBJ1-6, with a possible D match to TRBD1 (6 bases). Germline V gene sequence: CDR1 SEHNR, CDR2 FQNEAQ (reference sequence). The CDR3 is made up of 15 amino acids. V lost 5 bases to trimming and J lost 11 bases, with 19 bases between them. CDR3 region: CASSPIRDKDPPLHF. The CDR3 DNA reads TGTGCCAGCAGCCCTATCCGGGACAAGGATCCACCCCTCCACTTT.

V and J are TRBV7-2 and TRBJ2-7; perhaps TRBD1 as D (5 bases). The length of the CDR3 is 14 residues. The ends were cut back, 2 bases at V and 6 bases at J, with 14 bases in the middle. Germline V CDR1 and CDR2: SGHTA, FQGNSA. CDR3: CASSLKQVVGEQYF. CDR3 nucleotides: TGTGCCAGCAGCTTAAAACAGGTTGTGGGCGAGCAGTACTTC. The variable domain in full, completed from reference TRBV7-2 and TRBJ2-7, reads GAGVSQSPSNKVTEKGKDVELRCDPISGHTALYWYRQSLGQGLEFLIYFQGNSAPDKSGLPSDRFSAERTGGSVSTLTIQRTQQEDSAVYLCASSLKQVVGEQYFGPGTRLTVT.

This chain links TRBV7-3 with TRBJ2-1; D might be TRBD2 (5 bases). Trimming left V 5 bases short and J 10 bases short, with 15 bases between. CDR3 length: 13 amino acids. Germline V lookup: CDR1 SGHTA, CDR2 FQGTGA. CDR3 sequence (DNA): TGTGCCAGCAGCCTCACCAGGAGGCGGGAGCAGTTCTTC. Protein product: CASSLTRRREQFF.

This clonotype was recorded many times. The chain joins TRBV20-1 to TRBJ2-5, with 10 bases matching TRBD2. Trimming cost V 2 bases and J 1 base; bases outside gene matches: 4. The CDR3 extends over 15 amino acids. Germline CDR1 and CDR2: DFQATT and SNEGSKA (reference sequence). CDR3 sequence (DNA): TGCAGTGCTAGACCGACTAGCGGGTCCCAAGAGACCCAGTACTTC. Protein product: CSARPTSGSQETQYF.

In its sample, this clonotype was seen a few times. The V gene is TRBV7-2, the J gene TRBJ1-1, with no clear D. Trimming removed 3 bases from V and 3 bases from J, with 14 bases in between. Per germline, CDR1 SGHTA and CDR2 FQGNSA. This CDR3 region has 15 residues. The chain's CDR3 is CASSLGYSGDTEAFF. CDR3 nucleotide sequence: TGTGCCAGCAGCTTGGGCTACTCGGGTGACACTGAAGCTTTCTTT.

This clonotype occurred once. The CDR3 coding sequence is TGCGCCAGCAGCCAAGAGTGGAGCTCTGGAAACACCATATATTTT. Translation gives CASSQEWSSGNTIYF. The V gene is TRBV4-3, the J gene TRBJ1-3, with D unclear. Germline V gene data show CDR1 as LGHNA and CDR2 as YSLEER. The ends were cut back, 0 bases at V and 0 bases at J, with 6 bases in the middle. The CDR3 runs to 15 residues.

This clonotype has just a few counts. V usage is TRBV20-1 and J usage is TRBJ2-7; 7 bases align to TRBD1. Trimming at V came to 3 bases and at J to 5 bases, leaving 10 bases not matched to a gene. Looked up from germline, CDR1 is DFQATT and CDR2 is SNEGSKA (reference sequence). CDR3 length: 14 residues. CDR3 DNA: TGCAGTGCTAGTTCCCGACAGGGATTCGACGAGCAGTACTTC. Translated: CSASSRQGFDEQYF.

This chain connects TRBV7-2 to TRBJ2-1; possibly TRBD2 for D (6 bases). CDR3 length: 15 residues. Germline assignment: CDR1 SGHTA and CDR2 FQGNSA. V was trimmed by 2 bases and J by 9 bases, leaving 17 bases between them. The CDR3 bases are TGTGCCAGCAGCTTACAGCCCGGGGGTCAGGCTGAGCAGTTCTTC. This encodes CASSLQPGGQAEQFF.

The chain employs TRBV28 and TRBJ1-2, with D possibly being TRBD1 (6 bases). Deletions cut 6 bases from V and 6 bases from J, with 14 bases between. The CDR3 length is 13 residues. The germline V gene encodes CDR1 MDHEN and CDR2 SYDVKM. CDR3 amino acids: CASRPGQPDGYTF. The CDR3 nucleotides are TGTGCCAGCAGACCAGGACAGCCTGATGGCTACACCTTC.

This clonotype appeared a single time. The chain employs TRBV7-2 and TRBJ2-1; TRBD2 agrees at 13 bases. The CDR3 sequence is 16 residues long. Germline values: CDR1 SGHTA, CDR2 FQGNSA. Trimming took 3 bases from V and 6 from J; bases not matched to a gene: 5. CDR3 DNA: TGTGCCAGCAGCTTGGGACTAGCGGGATTAGGCAATGAGCAGTTCTTC. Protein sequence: CASSLGLAGLGNEQFF. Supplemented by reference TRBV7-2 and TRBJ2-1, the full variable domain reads GAGVSQSPSNKVTEKGKDVELRCDPISGHTALYWYRQSLGQGLEFLIYFQGNSAPDKSGLPSDRFSAERTGGSVSTLTIQRTQQEDSAVYLCASSLGLAGLGNEQFFGPGTRLTVL.

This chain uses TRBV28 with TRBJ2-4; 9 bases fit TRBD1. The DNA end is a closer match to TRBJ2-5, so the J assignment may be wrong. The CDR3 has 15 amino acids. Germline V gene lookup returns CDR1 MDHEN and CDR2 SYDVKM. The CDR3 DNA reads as TGTGCCAGCAGTTTATCGGGACAGGGTAGAGAGACCCAGTACTTC. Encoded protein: CASSLSGQGRETQYF.

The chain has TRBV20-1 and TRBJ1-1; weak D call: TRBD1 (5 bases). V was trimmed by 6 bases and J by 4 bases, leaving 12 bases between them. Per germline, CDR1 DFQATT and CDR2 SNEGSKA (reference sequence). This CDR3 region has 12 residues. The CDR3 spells CSAGALGTEAFF. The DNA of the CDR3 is TGCAGTGCAGGGGCTTTAGGCACTGAAGCTTTCTTT.

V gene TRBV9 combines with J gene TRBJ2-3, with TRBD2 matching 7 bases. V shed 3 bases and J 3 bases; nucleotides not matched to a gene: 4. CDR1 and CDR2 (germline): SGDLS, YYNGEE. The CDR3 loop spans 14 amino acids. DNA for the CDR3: TGTGCCAGCAGCGCCCTCGGGGGGACAGATACGCAGTATTTT. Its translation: CASSALGGTDTQYF.